This TCR beta chain was sequenced for a study of blood T cell repertoires in COVID-19. This CDR3 region has 15 residues. J was trimmed by 9 bases and V by 6 bases; bases with no gene match: 9. CDR1 is SNHLY and CDR2 is FYNNEI in the germline V gene. Some clones are missing from TCRdb's copy, which holds only in-frame ones; the method was immunoSEQ multiplex PCR. The profile shows 150,000 to 200,000 clones, 80% to 90% of them singletons. The rearrangement joins TRBV2 to TRBJ1-6; 9 bases match TRBD1. Sequencing was done on a sample of peripheral blood. This TCR was sampled from a man between 60 and 75 years old with acute or convalescent COVID-19. CDR3 DNA sequence: TGTGCCAGCAGCCCACAGGGGGCCTTGGGTTCACCCCTCCACTTT. The encoded protein is CASSPQGALGSPLHF.